This T cell receptor (beta chain) is drawn from a study of blood T cell repertoires in COVID-19. As for the study in general: Acute-phase and convalescent COVID-19 samples originated in the United States, Italy and Spain.

Study processing details: Amplifying reference gene primers gave estimates of nucleated cell counts. Profiling relied on immunoSEQ multiplex PCR, and the TCRdb table lists in-frame clones only, not all of them. V and J calls and clone size are those listed in that table; D and trimming were worked out from the DNA. This table has 60,000 to 80,000 clones, approximately 84% appearing once. This CDR3 has 16 amino acids. Germline CDR1 and CDR2: ENHRY and SYGVKD. V lost 1 base, J lost 0 bases, and 10 bases lay in between. J is TRBJ1-3 and V is TRBV10-3; D is perhaps TRBD1 (6 bases). The source of this sequence is a man aged 50 to 59 with active COVID-19. The sample taken for sequencing was peripheral blood. Written as DNA, the CDR3 is TGTGCCATCAGTGAGTACCTGACAGGCTCTGGAAACACCATATATTTT. Translation gives CAISEYLTGSGNTIYF.